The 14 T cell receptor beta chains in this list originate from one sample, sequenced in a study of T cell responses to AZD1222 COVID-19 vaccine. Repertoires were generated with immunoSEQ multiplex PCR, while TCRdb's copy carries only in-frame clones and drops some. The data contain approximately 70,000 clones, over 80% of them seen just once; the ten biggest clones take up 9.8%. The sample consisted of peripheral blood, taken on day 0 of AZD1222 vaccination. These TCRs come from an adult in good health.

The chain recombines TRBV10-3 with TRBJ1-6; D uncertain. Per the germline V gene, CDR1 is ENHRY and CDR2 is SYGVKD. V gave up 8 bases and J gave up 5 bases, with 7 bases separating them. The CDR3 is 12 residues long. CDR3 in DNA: TGTGCCATCGCAACAGATAATTCACCCCTCCACTTT. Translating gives CAIATDNSPLHF.

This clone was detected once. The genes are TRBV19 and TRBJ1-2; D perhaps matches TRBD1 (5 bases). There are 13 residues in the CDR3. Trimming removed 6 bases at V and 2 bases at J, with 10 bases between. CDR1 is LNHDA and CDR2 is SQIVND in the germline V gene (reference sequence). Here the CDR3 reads CASREGRNYGYTF. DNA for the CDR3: TGTGCCAGTAGGGAGGGGCGAAACTATGGCTACACCTTC.

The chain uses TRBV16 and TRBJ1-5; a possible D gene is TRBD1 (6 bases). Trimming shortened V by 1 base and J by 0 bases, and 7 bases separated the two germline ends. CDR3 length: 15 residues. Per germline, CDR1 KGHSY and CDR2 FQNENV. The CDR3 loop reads CASSQYRVSNQPQHF. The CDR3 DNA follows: TGTGCCAGCAGCCAATACAGGGTTAGCAATCAGCCCCAGCATTTT.

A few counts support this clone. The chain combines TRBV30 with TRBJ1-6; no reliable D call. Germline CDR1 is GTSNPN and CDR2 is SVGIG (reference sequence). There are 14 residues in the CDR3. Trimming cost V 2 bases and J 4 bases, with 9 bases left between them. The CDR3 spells CAWSFDQYNSPLHF. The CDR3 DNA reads TGTGCCTGGAGTTTTGACCAATATAATTCACCCCTCCACTTT.

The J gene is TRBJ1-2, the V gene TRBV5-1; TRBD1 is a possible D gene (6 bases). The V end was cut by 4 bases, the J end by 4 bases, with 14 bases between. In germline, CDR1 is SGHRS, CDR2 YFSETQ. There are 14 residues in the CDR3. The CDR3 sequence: CASSPDAGAYGYTF. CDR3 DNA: TGCGCCAGCAGCCCGGATGCGGGGGCCTATGGCTACACCTTC.

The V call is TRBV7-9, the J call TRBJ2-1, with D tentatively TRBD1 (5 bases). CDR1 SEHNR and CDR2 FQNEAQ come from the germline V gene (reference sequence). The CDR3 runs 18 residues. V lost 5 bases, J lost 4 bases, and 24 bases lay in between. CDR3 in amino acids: CASSPSPSRARSYNEQFF. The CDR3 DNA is TGTGCCAGCAGCCCCTCCCCGTCCAGGGCTCGAAGTTACAATGAGCAGTTCTTC. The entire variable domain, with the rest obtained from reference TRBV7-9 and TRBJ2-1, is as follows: DTGVSQNPRHKITKRGQNVTFRCDPISEHNRLYWYRQTLGQGPEFLTYFQNEAQLEKSRLLSDRFSAERPKGSFSTLEIQRTEQGDSAMYLCASSPSPSRARSYNEQFFGPGTRLTVL.

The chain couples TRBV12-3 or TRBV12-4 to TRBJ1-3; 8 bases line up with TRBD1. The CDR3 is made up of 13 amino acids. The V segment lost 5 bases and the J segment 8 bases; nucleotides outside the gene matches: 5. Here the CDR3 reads CASSTTGGDTIYF. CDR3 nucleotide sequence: TGTGCCAGCAGTACCACAGGGGGGGACACCATATATTTT.

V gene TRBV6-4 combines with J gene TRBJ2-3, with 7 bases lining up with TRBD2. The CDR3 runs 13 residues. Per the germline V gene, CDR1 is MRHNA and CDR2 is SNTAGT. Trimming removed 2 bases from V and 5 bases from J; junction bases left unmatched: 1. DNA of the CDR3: TGTGCCAGCAGTGACCAGCGGGGAGATACGCAGTATTTT. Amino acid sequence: CASSDQRGDTQYF.

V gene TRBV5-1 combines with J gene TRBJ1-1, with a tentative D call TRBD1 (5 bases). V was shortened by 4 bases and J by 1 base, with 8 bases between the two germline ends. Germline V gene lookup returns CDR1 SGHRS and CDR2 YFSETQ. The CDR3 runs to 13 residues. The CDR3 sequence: CASSQQENTEAFF. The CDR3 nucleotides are TGCGCCAGCAGCCAACAGGAGAACACTGAAGCTTTCTTT.

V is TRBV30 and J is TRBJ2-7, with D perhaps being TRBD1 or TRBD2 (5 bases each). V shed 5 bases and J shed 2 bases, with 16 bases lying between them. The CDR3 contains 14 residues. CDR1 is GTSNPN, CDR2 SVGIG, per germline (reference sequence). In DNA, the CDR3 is TGTGCCTGGGCTGAGGGGCACAGAACCTACGAGCAGTACTTC. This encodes CAWAEGHRTYEQYF.

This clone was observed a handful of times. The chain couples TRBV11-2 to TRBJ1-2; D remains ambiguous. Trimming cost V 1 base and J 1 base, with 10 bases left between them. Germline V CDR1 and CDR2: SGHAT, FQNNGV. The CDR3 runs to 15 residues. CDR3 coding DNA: TGTGCCAGCAGCTTAGGGGGAGCCGTTAACTATGGCTACACCTTC. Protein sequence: CASSLGGAVNYGYTF.

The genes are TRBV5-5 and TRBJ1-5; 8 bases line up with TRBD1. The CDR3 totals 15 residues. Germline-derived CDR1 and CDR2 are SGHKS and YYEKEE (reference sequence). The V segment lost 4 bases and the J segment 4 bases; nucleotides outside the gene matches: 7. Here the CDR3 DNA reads TGTGCCAGCAGCCCTTGGACAGGGAGAAATCAGCCCCAGCATTTT. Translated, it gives CASSPWTGRNQPQHF.

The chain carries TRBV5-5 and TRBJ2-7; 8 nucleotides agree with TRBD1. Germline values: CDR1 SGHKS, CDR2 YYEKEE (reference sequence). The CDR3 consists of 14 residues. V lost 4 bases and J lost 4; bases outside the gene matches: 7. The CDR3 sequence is CASSHTGGLYEQYF. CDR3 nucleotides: TGTGCCAGCAGCCATACAGGGGGATTATACGAGCAGTACTTC.

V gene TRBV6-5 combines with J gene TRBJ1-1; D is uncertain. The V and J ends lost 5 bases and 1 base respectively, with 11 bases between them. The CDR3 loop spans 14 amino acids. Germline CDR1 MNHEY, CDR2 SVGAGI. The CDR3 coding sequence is TGTGCCAGCAGTCCGCCCGGCTGGAACACTGAAGCTTTCTTT. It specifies CASSPPGWNTEAFF.